The 32 T cell receptor beta chains reported below all come from one sample, sequenced in a study of blood T cell repertoires in COVID-19. Assay used: immunoSEQ multiplex PCR; TCRdb lists only in-frame clones, some missing. The table has roughly 170,000 clones, about four fifths seen once. Sample: peripheral blood. The receptors shown here come from a woman aged 60-70 years with COVID-19, enrolled during active disease.

The chain employs TRBV5-4 and TRBJ1-6; the D gene is possibly TRBD1 (6 bases). V was shortened by 4 bases and J by 3 bases, with 20 bases between the two germline ends. CDR1 and CDR2 (germline): SGHNT, YYREEE (reference sequence). The CDR3 consists of 18 residues. The CDR3 nucleotides read TGTGCCAGCAGCGACGTACAGGGAACGATGATCTATAATTCACCCCTCCACTTT. Translated, it gives CASSDVQGTMIYNSPLHF.

This clone was seen only once. V and J are TRBV15 and TRBJ2-5, with TRBD2 identical over 12 bases. CDR3 length: 13 amino acids. Germline V CDR1 and CDR2: LNHNV, YYDKDF (reference sequence). V shed 6 bases and J 5 bases; nucleotides not matched to a gene: 1. The CDR3 DNA is TGTGCCACCAGTCTAGCGGGGGGGGAGACCCAGTACTTC. It encodes CATSLAGGETQYF.

The rearrangement joins TRBV6-5 to TRBJ2-1; 8 bases match TRBD2. The junction had 9 bases not matched to a gene; V was cut back by 4 bases and J by 4 bases. The CDR3 length is 16 residues. Looked up from germline, CDR1 is MNHEY and CDR2 is SVGAGI. CDR3 in amino acids: CASSSLTGGGYNEQFF. In DNA form, the CDR3 reads TGTGCCAGCAGTTCCTTAACGGGAGGGGGGTACAATGAGCAGTTCTTC.

The V call is TRBV5-4, the J call TRBJ1-2; perhaps TRBD1 as D (5 bases). Germline values: CDR1 SGHNT, CDR2 YYREEE (reference sequence). Trimming took 1 base from V and 8 from J, leaving 15 bases between them. CDR3 length equals 14 residues. Here the CDR3 reads CASSLMSGVGGYTF. CDR3 nucleotide sequence: TGTGCCAGCAGCTTGATGTCGGGGGTAGGGGGCTACACCTTC.

The DNA for the CDR3 is TGTGCCAGCAGCCAAGACCCTCTTGGAAACACCATATATTTT. Its translation is CASSQDPLGNTIYF. J is TRBJ1-3 and V is TRBV4-2; D is unresolved. V was clipped by 0 bases and J by 3 bases, with 6 bases between them. The CDR3 covers 14 residues. Looked up from germline, CDR1 is LGHNA and CDR2 is YNFKEQ.

The rearrangement uses TRBV25-1 and TRBJ1-4; D remains ambiguous. The V end was cut by 5 bases, the J end by 5 bases, with 12 bases between. Germline assignment: CDR1 MGHDK and CDR2 SYGVNS. CDR3 length: 14 amino acids. The CDR3 region is CASSSPGLNEKLFF. The CDR3 region has the DNA TGTGCCAGCAGTTCGCCAGGCTTAAATGAAAAACTGTTTTTT.

A single count supports this clone. This chain uses TRBV9 with TRBJ1-2, with TRBD1 matching 8 bases. CDR1 and CDR2 from the germline V gene are SGDLS and YYNGEE. This CDR3 region has 15 residues. Trimming took 0 bases from V and 8 from J; bases not matched to a gene: 9. Here the CDR3 reads CASSVEPGGWGGYTF. The DNA of the CDR3 is TGTGCCAGCAGCGTAGAGCCAGGGGGCTGGGGAGGCTACACCTTC.

CDR3 protein: CASSPRKEAFF. The CDR3 DNA is TGTGCCAGCAGTCCCCGTAAAGAAGCTTTCTTT. V gene TRBV6-5 combines with J gene TRBJ1-1; no clear D gene. The CDR3 extends over 11 amino acids. Per germline, CDR1 MNHEY and CDR2 SVGAGI. Trimming took 5 bases from V and 8 from J, leaving 9 bases between them.

The V gene is TRBV7-9, the J gene TRBJ1-5, with unresolved D. The CDR3 extends over 15 amino acids. Germline V gene lookup returns CDR1 SEHNR and CDR2 FQNEAQ (reference sequence). V shed 5 bases and J shed 3 bases, with 14 bases lying between them. CDR3 DNA sequence: TGTGCCAGCAGCCCCCCGGGGAGGGACAATCAGCCCCAGCATTTT. Translation gives CASSPPGRDNQPQHF.

The chain is built from TRBV5-1 and TRBJ2-3; TRBD2 matches at 14 bases. The V gene's germline CDR1 is SGHRS and CDR2 YFSETQ. This CDR3 contains 18 residues. V shed 4 bases, J shed 6 bases, and the junction held 13 bases outside the gene matches. The CDR3 DNA follows: TGCGCCAGCAGCGGCAGCCAACGACTAGCGGGAGGGCTGGATACGCAGTATTTT. Its translation is CASSGSQRLAGGLDTQYF.

The chain couples TRBV7-2 to TRBJ2-7; TRBD1 might be the D (5 bases). The CDR3 spans 16 residues. The germline CDR1 and CDR2 sequences are SGHTA and FQGNSA. Trimming took off 0 bases at V and 4 bases at J, with 16 bases between the two ends. The CDR3 spells CASSLAPQGSRYEQYF. CDR3 DNA sequence: TGTGCCAGCAGCTTAGCCCCCCAGGGATCACGGTACGAGCAGTACTTC.

The CDR3 DNA reads as TGTGCCAGCAGTTACCCACGACAGGGTGGAGGGGAGCAGTTCTTC. Translating it yields CASSYPRQGGGEQFF. The J gene is TRBJ2-1, the V gene TRBV6-6, with D maybe TRBD1 (7 bases). This CDR3 has 15 residues. The V and J ends lost 2 bases and 10 bases respectively, with 18 bases between them. Germline loops: CDR1 MNHNY, CDR2 SVGAGI (reference sequence).

The rearrangement links TRBV2 to TRBJ2-3, with TRBD2 as a possible D gene (7 bases). Germline V gene sequence: CDR1 SNHLY, CDR2 FYNNEI. The CDR3 sequence is 13 residues long. V dropped 6 bases and J dropped 4 bases, with 11 bases sitting between them. The CDR3 sequence: CASRGGGSDTQYF. The CDR3 DNA is TGTGCCAGCAGGGGAGGGGGGTCAGATACGCAGTATTTT.

This chain joins TRBV27 and TRBJ2-5; tentatively, D is TRBD1 (8 bases). The germline gives CDR1 MNHEY, CDR2 SMNVEV (reference sequence). The V gene lost 3 bases and the J gene lost 5 bases, with 16 bases spanning the gap. This CDR3 is 15 amino acids long. As DNA, the CDR3 is TGTGCCAGCAGTTTCGGAAACAGGGGGGGGGAGACCCAGTACTTC. It translates to CASSFGNRGGETQYF.

This clone appeared a single time. The chain couples TRBV5-1 to TRBJ2-1; D is unresolved. CDR1 is SGHRS and CDR2 is YFSETQ in the germline V gene. This CDR3 region has 13 residues. The V and J ends lost 3 bases and 8 bases respectively, with 12 bases between them. The CDR3: CASSSNGGYEQFF. The DNA of the CDR3 is TGCGCCAGCAGCTCTAACGGCGGTTATGAGCAGTTCTTC.

This chain links TRBV4-2 with TRBJ1-1; D not resolved. The CDR3 is made up of 14 amino acids. Trimming took off 0 bases at V and 0 bases at J, with 5 bases between the two ends. From germline, CDR1 is LGHNA and CDR2 YNFKEQ. Written as DNA, the CDR3 is TGTGCCAGCAGCCAAGATACAGTGAACACTGAAGCTTTCTTT. It yields the protein CASSQDTVNTEAFF.

The chain joins TRBV30 to TRBJ2-5; 10 bases are a match to TRBD2. From germline, CDR1 is GTSNPN and CDR2 SVGIG (reference sequence). The CDR3 spans 15 residues. V was clipped by 1 base and J by 4 bases; unmatched bases: 6. In nucleotides, the CDR3 is TGTGCCTGGAGTGGGCGGACTAGCGGCATAGAGACCCAGTACTTC. This translates into CAWSGRTSGIETQYF.

This rearrangement joins TRBV6-1 to TRBJ1-1, with a tentative D call TRBD1 (5 bases). The CDR3 is 14 amino acids. The germline V gene has CDR1 MNHNS and CDR2 SASEGT. The ends were cut back, 1 base at V and 1 base at J, with 7 bases in the middle. CDR3 DNA: TGTGCCAGCAGTGAAGGGGGGGGGAACACTGAAGCTTTCTTT. Translation gives CASSEGGGNTEAFF.

The J gene is TRBJ2-3, the V gene TRBV10-1; TRBD2 matches at 12 bases. Germline-derived CDR1 and CDR2 are WNHNN and SYGVQD (reference sequence). There are 16 residues in the CDR3. V was pared by 5 bases and J by 1 base, with 4 bases of the junction left unmatched. CDR3 loop: CASSKLAGGRTDTQYF. CDR3 DNA sequence: TGCGCCAGCAGTAAGCTAGCGGGGGGGCGCACAGATACGCAGTATTTT.

This sequence joins TRBV19 and TRBJ1-6; possible D gene TRBD1, 5 bases. Trimming removed 3 bases from V and 8 bases from J, with 8 bases in between. The germline V gene encodes CDR1 LNHDA and CDR2 SQIVND (reference sequence). This CDR3 has 13 residues. CDR3 DNA: TGTGCCAGTAGTATTCAAGGGGATTCACCCCTCCACTTT. It codes for CASSIQGDSPLHF. The full variable domain, with the rest looked up from reference TRBV19 and TRBJ1-6, is DGGITQSPKYLFRKEGQNVTLSCEQNLNHDAMYWYRQDPGQGLRLIYYSQIVNDFQKGDIAEGYSVSREKKESFPLTVTSAQKNPTAFYLCASSIQGDSPLHFGNGTRLTVT.

The chain is built from TRBV27 and TRBJ1-6; 10 positions agree with TRBD1. V gave up 6 bases and J gave up 10 bases; unmatched junction bases: 15. The CDR3 has 17 residues. Per germline, CDR1 MNHEY and CDR2 SMNVEV (reference sequence). CDR3 sequence reads: CASRSLGQGRRGSPLHF. The CDR3, as DNA: TGTGCCAGCAGGAGCTTGGGACAGGGGAGACGAGGCTCACCCCTCCACTTT.

This chain links TRBV29-1 with TRBJ1-1; 9 nucleotides line up with TRBD1. The CDR3 length is 14 residues. Germline-derived CDR1 and CDR2 are SQVTM and ANQGSEA. V lost 4 bases to trimming and J lost 4 bases; unmatched junction nucleotides: 7. The CDR3 region is CSVGEQTGGTEAFF. CDR3 nucleotides: TGCAGCGTTGGGGAACAGACAGGGGGCACTGAAGCTTTCTTT.

This sequence joins TRBV7-2 and TRBJ1-4; maybe TRBD1 (5 bases). The CDR3 sequence is 14 residues long. Germline loops: CDR1 SGHTA, CDR2 FQGNSA. Trimming stripped 1 base from V and 8 bases from J, with 11 bases between. In DNA form, the CDR3 reads TGTGCCAGCAGCTTAGGGGGCATGGGGGAAAAACTGTTTTTT. This codes for CASSLGGMGEKLFF.

This CDR3 reads CASSRQGTGNTEAFF. The DNA for the CDR3 is TGTGCCAGCTCACGACAGGGAACCGGGAACACTGAAGCTTTCTTT. The chain has TRBV18 and TRBJ1-1; 7 bases are shared with TRBD1. The CDR3 sequence is 15 residues long. The trim removed 4 bases at V and 1 base at J, leaving 6 bases unmatched. CDR1 and CDR2 (germline): KGHSH, LQKENI.

This clone occurred once. The chain joins TRBV6-5 to TRBJ1-3; 9 nucleotides agree with TRBD1. The CDR3 extends over 14 amino acids. The trim removed 11 bases at V and 4 bases at J, leaving 9 bases unmatched. Germline V lookup: CDR1 MNHEY, CDR2 SVGAGI. The CDR3 loop is CACARDREGNTIYF. As DNA, the CDR3 is TGTGCCTGCGCAAGGGACAGGGAAGGAAACACCATATATTTT.

This chain links TRBV6-5 with TRBJ2-7; TRBD2 agrees at 11 bases. The CDR3 extends over 13 amino acids. The V and J ends lost 9 bases and 1 base, in that order; junction bases with no gene match: 2. Germline CDR1 reads MNHEY; CDR2 reads SVGAGI. CDR3 sequence: CASVAGGSYEQYF. The CDR3 DNA sequence: TGTGCCAGTGTAGCGGGAGGGTCCTACGAGCAGTACTTC.

The sample holds many counts of this clone. The chain links TRBV11-2 to TRBJ1-2; 8 positions agree with TRBD1. CDR3 size: 13 residues. With V trimmed by 5 bases and J by 10 bases, 9 bases remained unmatched. Germline assignment: CDR1 SGHAT and CDR2 FQNNGV. The CDR3 is CASSAGTGFFYTF. In DNA, the CDR3 is TGTGCCAGCAGCGCCGGGACAGGATTTTTCTACACCTTC.

The chain recombines TRBV6-2 or TRBV6-3 with TRBJ2-6; 8 nucleotides agree with TRBD1. The CDR3 covers 21 residues. After removal of 2 bases from V and 0 bases from J, the junction contained 15 bases not matched to a gene. Germline V gives CDR1 MNHEY, CDR2 SVGEGT. The CDR3 DNA is TGTGCCAGCAGTTACACTCTGCCCTCAGGGGGCCTCCTCTCTGGGGCCAACGTCCTGACTTTC. Protein: CASSYTLPSGGLLSGANVLTF.

A few counts support this clone. The J gene is TRBJ2-1, the V gene TRBV7-9; D may be TRBD1 (5 bases). The CDR3 is 15 amino acids. The V gene lost 2 bases and the J gene lost 0 bases, with 8 bases spanning the gap. The germline gives CDR1 SEHNR, CDR2 FQNEAQ (reference sequence). In DNA form, the CDR3 reads TGTGCCAGCAGCTTATCCGACAGCTCCTACAATGAGCAGTTCTTC. Its translation is CASSLSDSSYNEQFF. The variable domain in full, completed from reference TRBV7-9 and TRBJ2-1, reads DTGVSQNPRHKITKRGQNVTFRCDPISEHNRLYWYRQTLGQGPEFLTYFQNEAQLEKSRLLSDRFSAERPKGSFSTLEIQRTEQGDSAMYLCASSLSDSSYNEQFFGPGTRLTVL.

The chain has TRBV5-1 and TRBJ2-5; 8 bases are shared with TRBD2. V lost 7 bases and J lost 4; bases outside the gene matches: 12. Germline CDR1 SGHRS, CDR2 YFSETQ. This CDR3 is built from 15 residues. CDR3 in amino acids: CASGTLAGMGETQYF. The CDR3, as DNA: TGCGCCAGCGGGACCTTAGCGGGGATGGGAGAGACCCAGTACTTC.

The genes are TRBV30 and TRBJ1-3; a possible D gene is TRBD1 (6 bases). Germline CDR1 and CDR2: GTSNPN and SVGIG (reference sequence). This CDR3 spans 14 amino acids. V gave up 0 bases and J gave up 4 bases, with 10 bases separating them. The CDR3 is CAWSVGGAGNTIYF. The CDR3 DNA follows: TGTGCCTGGAGTGTAGGGGGAGCAGGAAACACCATATATTTT.

This chain links TRBV28 with TRBJ2-1, with TRBD1 matching over 8 bases. The junction had 5 bases not matched to a gene; V was cut back by 7 bases and J by 3 bases. The CDR3 length is 14 residues. CDR1 is MDHEN, CDR2 SYDVKM, per germline. The CDR3 nucleotides read TGTGCCAGCAATTCGGACAGGGACTACAATGAGCAGTTCTTC. It translates to CASNSDRDYNEQFF. Using reference TRBV28 and TRBJ2-1 for the parts outside the CDR3, the full variable domain is DVKVTQSSRYLVKRTGEKVFLECVQDMDHENMFWYRQDPGLGLRLIYFSYDVKMKEKGDIPEGYSVSREKKERFSLILESASTNQTSMYLCASNSDRDYNEQFFGPGTRLTVL.